The 20 T cell receptor beta chains reported below all come from one sample, sequenced in a study of PD-L1 blockade in urothelial cancer. Method: immunoSEQ multiplex PCR; TCRdb's copy keeps in-frame clones and lacks some. The table shows about 79,000 clones, with about 85% occurring only once. Documented time point: pretreatment peripheral blood. The starting material was PBMCs, obtained around atezolizumab (anti-PD-L1) treatment. These receptors originate from a man aged 35-49 years with urothelial cancer.

J is TRBJ1-5 and V is TRBV19, with D possibly TRBD1 on 6 matching bases. This CDR3 comprises 15 residues. Trimming left V 7 bases short and J 4 bases short, with 17 bases between. CDR1 is LNHDA, CDR2 SQIVND, per germline (reference sequence). The CDR3 loop is CASKKGDRTNQPQHF. The CDR3 DNA reads TGTGCCAGTAAGAAGGGAGACAGGACAAATCAGCCCCAGCATTTT.

The V call is TRBV7-2, the J call TRBJ1-2; 11 bases are a match to TRBD1. Per germline, CDR1 SGHTA and CDR2 FQGNSA. Unmatched junction bases numbered 3, after V lost 1 base and J lost 11 bases. The CDR3 covers 13 residues. The CDR3 loop reads CASSLGTGGKYTF. In nucleotides, the CDR3 is TGTGCCAGCAGCTTAGGGACAGGGGGCAAGTACACCTTC.

The rearrangement uses TRBV5-1 and TRBJ1-4; tentative D call: TRBD1 (6 bases). In germline, CDR1 is SGHRS, CDR2 YFSETQ. Trimming cost V 4 bases and J 8 bases, with 15 bases left between them. The CDR3 has 14 residues. The DNA of the CDR3 is TGCGCCAGCAGCACGGACAGCGAGGGGGAAAAACTGTTTTTT. This gives the protein CASSTDSEGEKLFF.

This chain connects TRBV4-2 to TRBJ1-2; D not certain. Trimming cost V 0 bases and J 2 bases, with 10 bases left between them. The CDR3 contains 15 residues. Germline V gene lookup returns CDR1 LGHNA and CDR2 YNFKEQ. The CDR3 loop is CASSQEGSGNYGYTF. The CDR3 coding sequence is TGTGCCAGCAGCCAAGAGGGTAGCGGAAACTATGGCTACACCTTC.

The chain is built from TRBV30 and TRBJ1-2; TRBD1 might be the D (6 bases). Germline values: CDR1 GTSNPN, CDR2 SVGIG (reference sequence). V lost 2 bases, J lost 7 bases, and 14 bases lay in between. The CDR3 loop spans 13 amino acids. The CDR3 DNA reads TGTGCCTGGAGTACAACAGGGCGCGGTGGCTACACCTTC. Translated: CAWSTTGRGGYTF.

The V and J genes are TRBV5-1 and TRBJ2-7; 7 nucleotides line up with TRBD2. V lost 0 bases to trimming and J lost 4 bases; unmatched junction nucleotides: 7. Germline-derived CDR1 and CDR2 are SGHRS and YFSETQ. The CDR3 extends over 15 amino acids. The CDR3: CASSLGPAGVYEQYF. The CDR3 coding sequence is TGCGCCAGCAGCTTGGGCCCCGCGGGAGTTTACGAGCAGTACTTC.

The CDR3 loop reads CASSVGGRVETQYF. The CDR3 region has the DNA TGTGCCAGCAGCGTAGGCGGGAGGGTTGAGACCCAGTACTTC. The chain employs TRBV9 and TRBJ2-5; TRBD2 agrees at 9 bases. Germline V gives CDR1 SGDLS, CDR2 YYNGEE. The CDR3 is made up of 14 amino acids. V trimming: 0 bases; J trimming: 5 bases; junction bases outside the gene matches: 2. The variable domain in full, completed from reference TRBV9 and TRBJ2-5, reads DSGVTQTPKHLITATGQRVTLRCSPRSGDLSVYWYQQSLDQGLQFLIQYYNGEERAKGNILERFSAQQFPDLHSELNLSSLELGDSALYFCASSVGGRVETQYFGPGTRLLVL.

This chain connects TRBV9 to TRBJ1-1; D remains unclear. Germline V gives CDR1 SGDLS, CDR2 YYNGEE. V dropped 4 bases and J dropped 4 bases, with 14 bases sitting between them. The CDR3 is 14 residues long. The CDR3 coding sequence is TGTGCCAGCAGCCGGACTCTGGAGGCCACTGAAGCTTTCTTT. This codes for CASSRTLEATEAFF.

V gene TRBV9 combines with J gene TRBJ1-2, with 8 positions matching TRBD1. The CDR3 length is 16 residues. Germline loops: CDR1 SGDLS, CDR2 YYNGEE. The junction had 12 bases not matched to a gene; V was cut back by 3 bases and J by 5 bases. For the CDR3, the DNA is TGTGCCAGCAGCGCCCAACAGGGGGGGAGTGGGTATGGCTACACCTTC. It encodes CASSAQQGGSGYGYTF.

The gene calls are TRBV4-1 and TRBJ2-7, with no clear D. The V gene lost 0 bases and the J gene lost 3 bases, with 27 bases spanning the gap. This CDR3 region has 20 residues. Germline CDR1 MGHRA, CDR2 YSYEKL. CDR3 sequence (DNA): TGCGCCAGCAGCCAAGAGATAGGCGGCATATCCGCGTCCTTTTACTACGAGCAGTACTTC. The encoded protein is CASSQEIGGISASFYYEQYF.

The genes are TRBV5-4 and TRBJ2-3; tentative D call: TRBD2 (6 bases). There are 15 residues in the CDR3. Trimming removed 9 bases at V and 2 bases at J, with 19 bases between. Per the germline V gene, CDR1 is SGHNT and CDR2 is YYREEE (reference sequence). CDR3 region: CATRKVAALTDTQYF. As DNA, the CDR3 is TGTGCCACCAGAAAGGTAGCGGCCCTCACAGATACGCAGTATTTT.

The V and J genes are TRBV11-2 and TRBJ1-1, with D unclear. V was cut by 4 bases and J by 9 bases, with 6 bases left in between. The V gene's germline CDR1 is SGHAT and CDR2 FQNNGV. CDR3 length: 10 residues. The CDR3 is CASSSYKAFF. DNA of the CDR3: TGTGCCAGCAGCTCTTACAAAGCTTTCTTT.

The chain has TRBV4-1 and TRBJ2-5; D is perhaps TRBD1 (7 bases). V lost 4 bases, J lost 2 bases, and 20 bases lay in between. The CDR3 is 17 amino acids. Per germline, CDR1 MGHRA and CDR2 YSYEKL. DNA of the CDR3: TGCGCCAGCAGCCCAGGGGGGAGCCCGCCTTATCAAGAGACCCAGTACTTC. Translated, it gives CASSPGGSPPYQETQYF.

This chain links TRBV21-1 with TRBJ1-1. TRBV21-1 is designated a pseudogene. The length of the CDR3 is 16 residues. The CDR3: CASSKGTTSSNTEAFF. The CDR3 nucleotides are TGTGCCAGCAGCAAAGGGACTACCTCTTCGAACACTGAAGCTTTCTTT.

This clone was counted a few times. This chain links TRBV6-5 with TRBJ1-2; D unclear. The CDR3 runs 12 residues. The germline V and J ends were trimmed by 7 bases and 6 bases, with 12 bases remaining between them. In germline, CDR1 is MNHEY, CDR2 SVGAGI. The CDR3 coding sequence is TGTGCCAGCATGGTAGAGGGTGATGGCTACACCTTC. Residues: CASMVEGDGYTF.

In nucleotides, the CDR3 is TGCGCCAGCAGCTCACAGGGGGCCGAGGCCAAAAACATTCAGTACTTC. Translation gives CASSSQGAEAKNIQYF. The chain has TRBV5-1 and TRBJ2-4; 9 nucleotides align to TRBD1. Germline values: CDR1 SGHRS, CDR2 YFSETQ. The V and J ends lost 3 bases and 1 base, in that order; junction bases with no gene match: 5. The CDR3 has 16 residues.

The chain couples TRBV2 to TRBJ1-1; no reliable D call. V was pared by 2 bases and J by 5 bases, with 12 bases between. The CDR3 is 14 residues long. Germline V CDR1 and CDR2: SNHLY, FYNNEI. CDR3 in DNA: TGTGCCAGCAGTGAATCGGGGAGGGAGACTGAAGCTTTCTTT. This codes for CASSESGRETEAFF.

V and J are TRBV6-6 and TRBJ2-5; possible D gene TRBD2, 5 bases. The ends were cut back, 4 bases at V and 5 bases at J, with 11 bases in the middle. The CDR3 totals 13 residues. Per germline, CDR1 MNHNY and CDR2 SVGAGI (reference sequence). In DNA, the CDR3 is TGTGCCAGCAGTTTTAGCGAGGACGAGACCCAGTACTTC. Its protein is CASSFSEDETQYF.

This sequence joins TRBV29-1 and TRBJ1-2, with 8 bases identical to TRBD1. This CDR3 is built from 13 residues. V shed 3 bases, J shed 7 bases, and the junction held 7 bases outside the gene matches. Looked up from germline, CDR1 is SQVTM and CDR2 is ANQGSEA. DNA for the CDR3: TGCAGCGTTGAGAGACAGGGGAGCGGTGGCTACACCTTC. Translated: CSVERQGSGGYTF.

This clone was seen once. V is TRBV6-4 and J is TRBJ2-3; D gene uncertain. Germline V gene data show CDR1 as MRHNA and CDR2 as SNTAGT. V was cut by 3 bases and J by 2 bases, with 6 bases left in between. The CDR3 loop spans 13 amino acids. The CDR3 nucleotides are TGTGCCAGCAGTGAACAACCCACAGATACGCAGTATTTT. Protein product: CASSEQPTDTQYF.